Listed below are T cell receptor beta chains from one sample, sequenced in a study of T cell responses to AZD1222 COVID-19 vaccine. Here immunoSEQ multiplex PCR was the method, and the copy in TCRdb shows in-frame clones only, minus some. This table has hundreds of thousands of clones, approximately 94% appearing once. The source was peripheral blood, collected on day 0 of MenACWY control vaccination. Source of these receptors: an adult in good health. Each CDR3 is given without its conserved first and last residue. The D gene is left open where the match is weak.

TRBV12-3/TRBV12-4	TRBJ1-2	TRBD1	ASRTQGGGYT
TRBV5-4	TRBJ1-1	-	ASSLARKNTEAF
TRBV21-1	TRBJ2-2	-	ASSNGAGTSGVGDTGELF
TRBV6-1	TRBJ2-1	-	ASSEYYNEQF
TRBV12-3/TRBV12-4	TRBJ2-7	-	ASSFRLIQY
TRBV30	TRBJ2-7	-	AWSVDGEQY
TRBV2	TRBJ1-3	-	ANLRGADTIY
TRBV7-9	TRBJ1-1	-	ASSLHGNPNTEAF
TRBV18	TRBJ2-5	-	ASSTRAGQRETQY
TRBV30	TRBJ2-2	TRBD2	ALTRGAGELF
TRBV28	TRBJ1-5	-	ASRTFDQPQH
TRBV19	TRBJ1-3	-	ASSRQNSGNTIY
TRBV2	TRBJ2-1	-	ASSFERIEQF
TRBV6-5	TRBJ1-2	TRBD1	ASNLIQGTGYT
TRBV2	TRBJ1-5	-	ASSAGAGQPQH
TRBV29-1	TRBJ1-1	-	SAGTTEAF